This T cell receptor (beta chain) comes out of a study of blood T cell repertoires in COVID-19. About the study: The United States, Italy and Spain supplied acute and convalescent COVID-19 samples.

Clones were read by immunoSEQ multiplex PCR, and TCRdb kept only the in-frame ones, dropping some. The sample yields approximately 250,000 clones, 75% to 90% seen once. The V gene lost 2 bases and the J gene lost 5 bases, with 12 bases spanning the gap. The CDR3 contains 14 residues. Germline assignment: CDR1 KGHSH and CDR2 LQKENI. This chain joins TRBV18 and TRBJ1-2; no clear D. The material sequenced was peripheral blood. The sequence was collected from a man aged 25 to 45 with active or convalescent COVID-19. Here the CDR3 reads CASSPSTDYYGYTF. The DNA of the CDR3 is TGTGCCAGCTCACCATCAACAGACTATTATGGCTACACCTTC. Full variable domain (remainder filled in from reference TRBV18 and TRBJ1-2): NAGVMQNPRHLVRRRGQEARLRCSPMKGHSHVYWYRQLPEEGLKFMVYLQKENIIDESGMPKERFSAEFPKEGPSILRIQQVVRGDSAAYFCASSPSTDYYGYTFGSGTRLTVV.